This TCR beta chain was sequenced during a study of PD-L1 blockade in urothelial cancer. This clone was counted a single time. The repertoire was sequenced with immunoSEQ multiplex PCR; TCRdb's copy has only in-frame clones and lacks some. The sample contains tens of thousands of clones, around 84% of which appear only once. Sample: PBMCs, taken around atezolizumab (anti-PD-L1) treatment. This sequence was found in a man between 65 and 80 years old with urothelial cancer.

The CDR3 loop is CASSPLGTGELFF. The DNA for the CDR3 is TGTGCCAGCAGCCCACTCGGCACCGGGGAGCTGTTTTTT. V and J are TRBV5-6 and TRBJ2-2, with D hard to call. The germline CDR1 and CDR2 sequences are SGHDT and YYEEEE. The CDR3 covers 13 residues. Trimming stripped 4 bases from V and 4 bases from J, with 8 bases between.